This T cell receptor beta chain was captured by sequencing in a study of T cells after yellow fever vaccination (dated by TCRdb to about 2019). As for the study more broadly: Libraries from fractions with low cell numbers were prepared with the SMART-Seq v4 Ultra Low Input RNA kit. Blood was drawn at multiple timepoints before and after primary and secondary immunization, with bulk PBMC replicates and cell subsets isolated. To follow T-cell clones before and after both primary and booster YFV17D yellow fever vaccination, bulk TCR alpha and beta repertoires underwent longitudinal sequencing. Two healthy male donors made up the cohort, one aged 18 to 29 years and the other aged 30 to 39 years.

Worth noting for this clonotype: Its binding antigen is unknown. There are no base qualities to consult, and no much larger clone falls within one base.

The research as a whole found: A small fraction of clonotypes showed up in both the CD4 and CD8 compartments, probably as a result of convergent recombination. Because only a couple of donors were included in the study, the extent to which the findings can be generalized is limited. The secondary T-cell response was weaker than the primary response but faster, peaking on day 5 instead of day 15. Because abundant contaminating clonotypes from the bulk population could be contained in FACS-sorted repertoires, computational filtering was required. Most clones expanded after primary vaccination were re-detected after the booster (almost 97% of CD4 and approximately 89% of CD8), suggesting broad memory maintenance.

For CDR1 and CDR2, the germline V gene (reference sequence) lists LNHNV and YYDKDF. There are 14 amino acids in the CDR3, from cysteine to phenylalanine inclusive. Just CDR3 DNA is preserved here, 42 bases in frame from base 1. The germline V and J ends show losses of 2 bases and 5 bases respectively, and no gene match explains 5 bases of the junction. TCR cDNA was synthesized by 5'RACE template switching, which introduced a universal primer site and unique molecular identifiers. cDNA synthesis was primed from both the TCR alpha and TCR beta constant segments. Library amplification used two PCR steps, and the second PCR step added sample barcodes and sequencing adapters. Sequencing of the libraries was done on either Illumina HiSeq 2500 (2x100 bp) or NovaSeq (2x150 bp). The authors processed their data as follows. MIGEC handled demultiplexing of reads and collapsing into UMI consensus sequences, while MiXCR performed V(D)J alignment. Vaccine-responding clonotypes were defined with edgeR using replicate PBMC samples, requiring FDR below 0.01 and a log2 fold change above 5 up to day 15. Each bulk clonotype received a CD4 or CD8 identity based on whether the sequenced CD4 or CD8 repertoire contained that clonotype at higher abundance. The public reads were run again by TCRdb, first through fastp at Q25 and then through MiXCR, and only productive beta chains were kept. Here each entry gathers all rows of one CDR3 protein and keeps the most common genes and DNA. For this entry, the V and J calls and clone size follow TCRdb and not the study's own pipeline. The table for this sample lists 620,000 or so distinct CDR3 sequences; 9% to 15% of them were counted only once. Clones ranked in the top ten supply about 16% of the sample.

The sample's treatment or condition label, in plain terms: live attenuated yellow fever vaccine strain. At each blood-draw timepoint, two biological replicates of bulk PBMCs were obtained. PBMCs were isolated from peripheral blood using a standard Ficoll-Paque protocol. TriZol was used to extract RNA from bulk PBMCs, from CD4 and CD8 fractions, and from dextramer-positive and dextramer-negative fractions. The chain joins TRBV15 to TRBJ2-5; 7 bases in the junction line up with TRBD1. Sequencing used PBMCs, obtained on the day of the yellow fever booster vaccination. The TCR sequence derives from a man aged 30-40 years who received the YFV17D yellow fever vaccine. DNA sequence: TGTGCCACCAGCAGACTCCGCAGGGGGGAGACCCAGTACTTC. This encodes CATSRLRRGETQYF.